These 24 T cell receptor beta chains came from one sample sequenced in a study of T cells after yellow fever vaccination. TCRdb passed the 5' RACE reads through MiXCR, listing each CDR3 protein once. The sample has 100,000 to 150,000 distinct CDR3 sequences, under 9% seen once; the top ten hold roughly 40%. The material sequenced was CD8+ T cells sorted from PBMCs, taken on the day of the yellow fever booster vaccination. These receptors were obtained from a man aged 18 to 30 who received the YFV17D yellow fever vaccine.

This clonotype was counted only a few times. The rearrangement joins TRBV6-5 to TRBJ1-6, with D hard to call. This CDR3 region has 16 residues. Germline lookup yields CDR1 MNHEY and CDR2 SVGAGI. V was shortened by 1 base and J by 3 bases, with 10 bases between the two germline ends. CDR3 sequence reads: CASSYFGRNYNSPLHF. The CDR3, as DNA: TGTGCCAGCAGTTACTTCGGGAGGAACTATAATTCACCCCTCCACTTT.

The J gene is TRBJ2-3, the V gene TRBV6-2 or TRBV6-3, with D tentatively TRBD2 (6 bases). The CDR3 is made up of 15 amino acids. Trimming took 1 base from V and 5 from J, leaving 13 bases between them. Germline V gives CDR1 MNHEY, CDR2 SVGEGT. This CDR3 reads CASSYFGGGKDTQYF. The CDR3 bases are TGTGCCAGCAGTTACTTTGGAGGCGGGAAAGATACGCAGTATTTT.

This clonotype was seen a handful of times. V gene TRBV28 combines with J gene TRBJ2-5; D perhaps matches TRBD1 (6 bases). This CDR3 spans 13 amino acids. Germline lookup yields CDR1 MDHEN and CDR2 SYDVKM. V was shortened by 4 bases and J by 7 bases, with 13 bases between the two germline ends. Written as DNA, the CDR3 is TGTGCCAGCAGTTCAACAGGGATGGGGACCCAGTACTTC. This encodes CASSSTGMGTQYF. Full variable domain (rest looked up from reference TRBV28 and TRBJ2-5): DVKVTQSSRYLVKRTGEKVFLECVQDMDHENMFWYRQDPGLGLRLIYFSYDVKMKEKGDIPEGYSVSREKKERFSLILESASTNQTSMYLCASSSTGMGTQYFGPGTRLLVL.

The chain is built from TRBV4-1 and TRBJ1-3, with 7 bases matching TRBD1. Unmatched junction bases numbered 13, after V lost 4 bases and J lost 4 bases. This CDR3 has 17 amino acids. CDR1 and CDR2 from the germline V gene are MGHRA and YSYEKL. The CDR3 DNA sequence: TGCGCCAGCAGCCTCTGGACAGGCACCAACCCGGGAAACACCATATATTTT. Protein: CASSLWTGTNPGNTIYF.

This clonotype was seen a few times. CDR3: CASSSSFRETQYF. The CDR3 DNA is TGTGCCAGCAGCTCCAGCTTCCGAGAGACCCAGTACTTC. This chain links TRBV7-3 with TRBJ2-5, with D unclear. This CDR3 spans 13 amino acids. Germline V gene lookup returns CDR1 SGHTA and CDR2 FQGTGA. Trimming shortened V by 4 bases and J by 4 bases, and 10 bases separated the two germline ends.

This clonotype came up many times. The chain uses TRBV7-8 and TRBJ2-1, with 13 bases fitting TRBD2. CDR3 length: 18 residues. The germline V gene has CDR1 SGHVS and CDR2 FQNEAQ. V shed 5 bases and J 7 bases; nucleotides not matched to a gene: 14. CDR3 in DNA: TGTGCCAGCAGCCCCCTGGGCGGACTAGCGGGGGCCGGGAATGAGCAGTTCTTC. This encodes CASSPLGGLAGAGNEQFF.

This clonotype showed up many times. The V and J genes are TRBV5-1 and TRBJ2-1, with TRBD1 as a possible D gene (5 bases). The length of the CDR3 is 15 residues. Germline assignment: CDR1 SGHRS and CDR2 YFSETQ. Deletions cut 1 base from V and 5 bases from J, with 13 bases between. The CDR3 sequence: CASSLYGATNNEQFF. CDR3 DNA sequence: TGCGCCAGCAGCTTGTATGGGGCGACGAACAATGAGCAGTTCTTC.

The chain has TRBV4-1 and TRBJ2-1; 7 bases are shared with TRBD1. This CDR3 is 14 amino acids long. Germline CDR1 is MGHRA and CDR2 is YSYEKL. Germline trimming cut 4 bases from V and 3 bases from J; bases unmatched to any gene: 3. The CDR3 DNA is TGCGCCAGCAGCCCAAGGACAGGCTACAATGAGCAGTTCTTC. Protein sequence: CASSPRTGYNEQFF.

This clonotype was seen many times. The genes are TRBV7-8 and TRBJ2-1, with 12 bases fitting TRBD2. There are 15 residues in the CDR3. V dropped 3 bases and J dropped 4; count of bases not matched to a gene: 1. Germline lookup yields CDR1 SGHVS and CDR2 FQNEAQ. CDR3 nucleotide sequence: TGTGCCAGCAGCTTTACTAGCGGGGGGTACAATGAGCAGTTCTTC. Encoded protein: CASSFTSGGYNEQFF.

This clonotype was counted between two and nine times. The rearrangement uses TRBV11-2 and TRBJ2-5; unclear D gene. The V gene lost 5 bases and the J gene lost 3 bases, with 13 bases spanning the gap. The CDR3 extends over 14 amino acids. The germline V gene encodes CDR1 SGHAT and CDR2 FQNNGV. The CDR3 region is CASSPRWVEETQYF. In DNA, the CDR3 is TGTGCCAGCAGCCCCCGGTGGGTAGAAGAGACCCAGTACTTC.

This clonotype came up many times. The rearrangement uses TRBV20-1 and TRBJ1-4, with 7 bases lining up with TRBD1. The CDR3 is 13 amino acids. V lost 5 bases and J lost 9; bases outside the gene matches: 9. Germline V CDR1 and CDR2: DFQATT, SNEGSKA (reference sequence). Here the CDR3 DNA reads TGCAGTGCTCCCGAGGGGGACAGAAAAAAACTGTTTTTT. Its protein product is CSAPEGDRKKLFF.

This clonotype was seen only a few times. The rearrangement joins TRBV12-3 or TRBV12-4 to TRBJ1-5, with D hard to call. V lost 7 bases to trimming and J lost 8 bases, with 18 bases between them. The CDR3 contains 14 residues. DNA for the CDR3: TGTGCCAGCACCCCCTCGGGCCCAGTGGAGCCCCAGCATTTT. This encodes CASTPSGPVEPQHF.

This clonotype was seen more than once but under ten times. CDR3 region: CASSLWSAGANVLTF. The DNA for the CDR3 is TGTGCCAGCAGCTTGTGGTCGGCTGGGGCCAACGTCCTGACTTTC. The J gene is TRBJ2-6, the V gene TRBV5-4, with D unresolved. Trimming took 1 base from V and 2 from J, leaving 7 bases between them. The CDR3 covers 15 residues. Germline CDR1 is SGHNT and CDR2 is YYREEE (reference sequence).

The sample holds a few counts of this clonotype. The chain has TRBV24-1 and TRBJ2-5, with D tentatively TRBD1 (5 bases). The germline V and J ends were trimmed by 3 bases and 5 bases, with 24 bases remaining between them. The CDR3 consists of 18 residues. The germline CDR1 and CDR2 sequences are KGHDR and SFDVKD. CDR3 bases: TGTGCCACCAGTGATGCCGCAACAGGCCTTGGGTCTTGGGAGACCCAGTACTTC. It translates to CATSDAATGLGSWETQYF.

The chain uses TRBV7-6 and TRBJ2-1, with 7 bases identical to TRBD1. With V trimmed by 2 bases and J by 7 bases, 5 bases remained unmatched. CDR3 length: 14 amino acids. The V gene's germline CDR1 is SGHVS and CDR2 FNYEAQ. CDR3 region: CASSLFPTGNEQFF. The CDR3 region has the DNA TGTGCCAGCAGCTTATTCCCGACAGGGAATGAGCAGTTCTTC.

In this sample, this clonotype turned up a few times. The gene calls are TRBV14 and TRBJ2-2; 9 bases line up with TRBD1. V lost 2 bases, J lost 1 base, and 5 bases stayed unmatched. Germline V gives CDR1 SGHDN, CDR2 FVKESK. This CDR3 is 17 amino acids long. CDR3 DNA sequence: TGTGCCAGCAGCCAACCCGGGACAGGGATGAACACCGGGGAGCTGTTTTTT. Its protein is CASSQPGTGMNTGELFF.

This clonotype was found a few times. This chain connects TRBV6-1 to TRBJ2-5; D may correspond to TRBD1 or TRBD2 (5 bases each). The CDR3 consists of 16 residues. Germline V lookup: CDR1 MNHNS, CDR2 SASEGT. V was pared by 2 bases and J by 3 bases, with 16 bases between. As DNA, the CDR3 is TGTGCCAGCAGTGAAATTGGGGGACCGGCTGAAGAGACCCAGTACTTC. This gives the protein CASSEIGGPAEETQYF.

This chain links TRBV15 with TRBJ2-6; 8 bases are shared with TRBD1. Looked up from germline, CDR1 is LNHNV and CDR2 is YYDKDF (reference sequence). The V segment lost 9 bases and the J segment 0 bases; nucleotides outside the gene matches: 4. This CDR3 is 15 amino acids long. The CDR3 nucleotides read TGTGCCACAAGACAGGGGACCTCTGGGGCCAACGTCCTGACTTTC. The encoded protein is CATRQGTSGANVLTF.

The gene calls are TRBV9 and TRBJ2-1; 11 nucleotides agree with TRBD2. With 2 bases clipped from V and 10 bases from J, the junction kept 5 bases outside the gene matches. Germline lookup yields CDR1 SGDLS and CDR2 YYNGEE. The CDR3 extends over 14 amino acids. CDR3 DNA sequence: TGTGCCAGCAGCGTTAGCGGGGGGGCCTGGGAGCAGTTCTTC. Its translation is CASSVSGGAWEQFF. Full variable domain (rest looked up from reference TRBV9 and TRBJ2-1): DSGVTQTPKHLITATGQRVTLRCSPRSGDLSVYWYQQSLDQGLQFLIQYYNGEERAKGNILERFSAQQFPDLHSELNLSSLELGDSALYFCASSVSGGAWEQFFGPGTRLTVL.

This chain's CDR3 is CASSDTGLLHRNEQFF. As DNA, the CDR3 is TGTGCCAGCAGTGATACGGGACTACTCCATCGCAATGAGCAGTTCTTC. The chain employs TRBV2 and TRBJ2-1; TRBD2 matches 7 bases. Germline-derived CDR1 and CDR2 are SNHLY and FYNNEI. The CDR3 contains 16 residues. The V segment lost 3 bases and the J segment 6 bases; nucleotides outside the gene matches: 11. The full variable domain, with the rest looked up from reference TRBV2 and TRBJ2-1, is EPEVTQTPSHQVTQMGQEVILRCVPISNHLYFYWYRQILGQKVEFLVSFYNNEISEKSEIFDDQFSVERPDGSNFTLKIRSTKLEDSAMYFCASSDTGLLHRNEQFFGPGTRLTVL.

This clonotype appeared a few times. The chain uses TRBV6-5 and TRBJ2-7; possible D gene TRBD2, 5 bases. CDR3 length: 13 residues. Looked up from germline, CDR1 is MNHEY and CDR2 is SVGAGI. Trimming took off 4 bases at V and 4 bases at J, with 11 bases between the two ends. The CDR3 loop is CASSSTGMYEQYV. The DNA of the CDR3 is TGTGCCAGCAGTTCAACCGGGATGTACGAGCAGTACGTC.

This clonotype was counted a few times. The chain uses TRBV7-8 and TRBJ2-5; D may correspond to TRBD1 or TRBD2 (5 bases each). V was clipped by 3 bases and J by 2 bases, with 13 bases between them. Looked up from germline, CDR1 is SGHVS and CDR2 is FQNEAQ. CDR3 length: 15 amino acids. CDR3 sequence: CASSFFDSGQETQYF. The CDR3 bases are TGTGCCAGCAGCTTTTTCGACAGCGGACAAGAGACCCAGTACTTC.

This clonotype occurred a few times. The rearrangement links TRBV27 to TRBJ2-1, with D perhaps assigned TRBD1 or TRBD2 (5 bases each). The germline CDR1 and CDR2 sequences are MNHEY and SMNVEV (reference sequence). The CDR3 sequence is 14 residues long. Deletions cut 11 bases from V and 2 bases from J, with 16 bases between. The CDR3 DNA sequence: TGTGCCGCCAGGGAAGGCGGGCCCTACAATGAGCAGTTCTTC. Translation gives CAAREGGPYNEQFF.

This clonotype was seen more than once but under ten times. The chain carries TRBV20-1 and TRBJ1-2; 9 bases match TRBD1. The J segment lost 2 bases and the V segment lost 5 bases, leaving 3 bases of the junction unmatched. In germline, CDR1 is DFQATT, CDR2 SNEGSKA (reference sequence). This CDR3 is 13 amino acids long. CDR3 DNA sequence: TGCAGTGCTTACAGGGGGCCGAACTATGGCTACACCTTC. It specifies CSAYRGPNYGYTF.